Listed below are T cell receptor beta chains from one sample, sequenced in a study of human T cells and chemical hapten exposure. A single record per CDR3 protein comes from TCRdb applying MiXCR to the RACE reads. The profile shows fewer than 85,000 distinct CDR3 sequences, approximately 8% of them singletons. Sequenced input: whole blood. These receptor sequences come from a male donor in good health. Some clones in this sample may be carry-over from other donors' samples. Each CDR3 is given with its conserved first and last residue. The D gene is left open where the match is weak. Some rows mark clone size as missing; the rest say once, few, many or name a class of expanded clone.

CDR3 DNA: TGCGCCAGCAGCTCAGGGACAACGAACACCGGGGAGCTGTTTTTT
CDR3 protein: CASSSGTTNTGELFF
D gene: -
J gene: TRBJ2-2
clone size: -
V gene: TRBV5-1

CDR3 DNA: TGCGCCAGCAGCTTTAAATCCCCGGGCGACATTCAGTACTTC
CDR3 protein: CASSFKSPGDIQYF
D gene: -
J gene: TRBJ2-4
clone size: few
V gene: TRBV5-1

CDR3 DNA: TGCAGTGCTAGAGATAGGACTAGCGGGAACTCCTACGAGCAGTACTTC
CDR3 protein: CSARDRTSGNSYEQYF
D gene: TRBD2
J gene: TRBJ2-7
clone size: many
V gene: TRBV20-1

CDR3 DNA: TGTGCCAGCAGCTCCAAAGGCATGAACACTGAAGCTTTCTTT
CDR3 protein: CASSSKGMNTEAFF
D gene: -
J gene: TRBJ1-1
clone size: few
V gene: TRBV3-1

CDR3 DNA: TGTGCCAGCAGTTTAGCGCGGGCAGTTAACTATGGCTACACCTTC
CDR3 protein: CASSLARAVNYGYTF
D gene: -
J gene: TRBJ1-2
clone size: -
V gene: TRBV12-3/TRBV12-4

CDR3 DNA: TGTGCCATCAGCGAACAACAAGAGACCCAGTACTTC
CDR3 protein: CAISEQQETQYF
D gene: -
J gene: TRBJ2-5
clone size: -
V gene: TRBV10-3

CDR3 DNA: TGTGCCAGCAGTTGGGACAGGCTCACGAACACTGAAGCTTTCTTT
CDR3 protein: CASSWDRLTNTEAFF
D gene: TRBD1
J gene: TRBJ1-1
clone size: -
V gene: TRBV6-5

CDR3 DNA: TGTGCCAGCAGTTACTCGACAGGGCGAGGAGAGACCCAGTACTTC
CDR3 protein: CASSYSTGRGETQYF
D gene: TRBD1
J gene: TRBJ2-5
clone size: -
V gene: TRBV6-6

CDR3 DNA: TGCAGTGCTAGTATGAACGTTAACACTGAAGCTTTCTTT
CDR3 protein: CSASMNVNTEAFF
D gene: -
J gene: TRBJ1-1
clone size: -
V gene: TRBV20-1

CDR3 DNA: TGTGCCAGCAGTGAGACGGCAGGGCTTTTTGGCTACACCTTC
CDR3 protein: CASSETAGLFGYTF
D gene: -
J gene: TRBJ1-2
clone size: few
V gene: TRBV2

CDR3 DNA: TGTGCCAGCAGTTTATACCCAACTAGCGGCGAGACCCAGTACTTC
CDR3 protein: CASSLYPTSGETQYF
D gene: TRBD2
J gene: TRBJ2-5
clone size: -
V gene: TRBV27

CDR3 DNA: TGTGCCAGCAGCTTCACAGGGACGAGCACTGAAGCTTTCTTT
CDR3 protein: CASSFTGTSTEAFF
D gene: -
J gene: TRBJ1-1
clone size: few
V gene: TRBV7-3

CDR3 DNA: TGTGCCAGCAGTCAAGGACAGGGGGCGTACTATGGCTACACCTTC
CDR3 protein: CASSQGQGAYYGYTF
D gene: TRBD1
J gene: TRBJ1-2
clone size: -
V gene: TRBV5-6

CDR3 DNA: TGTGCCACCTTAGCGGGGAGCACAGATACGCAGTATTTT
CDR3 protein: CATLAGSTDTQYF
D gene: TRBD2
J gene: TRBJ2-3
clone size: -
V gene: TRBV10-3

CDR3 DNA: TGTGCCAGCAGCTTCGATATCCAAGGGACTAATGAAAAACTGTTTTTT
CDR3 protein: CASSFDIQGTNEKLFF
D gene: -
J gene: TRBJ1-4
clone size: many
V gene: TRBV7-9

CDR3 DNA: TGTGCCAGCAGCCTAGGGGGTGGAAAACTGTTTTTT
CDR3 protein: CASSLGGGKLFF
D gene: -
J gene: TRBJ1-4
clone size: few
V gene: TRBV2

CDR3 DNA: TGTGCCAGCAGTTACTCGTCTATGCGAGGGGCGGCCTACGAGCAGTACTTC
CDR3 protein: CASSYSSMRGAAYEQYF
D gene: -
J gene: TRBJ2-7
clone size: few
V gene: TRBV6-5

CDR3 DNA: TGTGCCTGGAGTGTCGGCGGGAGACGGGATACGCAGTATTTT
CDR3 protein: CAWSVGGRRDTQYF
D gene: TRBD2
J gene: TRBJ2-3
clone size: -
V gene: TRBV30

CDR3 DNA: TGCGCCAGCAGCCCAATGCCAGGGACAGGCGAAAAACTGTTTTTT
CDR3 protein: CASSPMPGTGEKLFF
D gene: TRBD1
J gene: TRBJ1-4
clone size: many
V gene: TRBV5-1

CDR3 DNA: TGTGCCAGCAGTTTACCTACAGGGGGCACCGGGGAGCTGTTTTTT
CDR3 protein: CASSLPTGGTGELFF
D gene: TRBD1
J gene: TRBJ2-2
clone size: -
V gene: TRBV27

CDR3 DNA: TGTGCCAGCAGCCAAGACAGGTCGAACACTGAAGCTTTCTTT
CDR3 protein: CASSQDRSNTEAFF
D gene: -
J gene: TRBJ1-1
clone size: -
V gene: TRBV4-2

CDR3 DNA: TGTGCCAGCAGCCAAGTGGGGACGGGCACTGAAGCTTTCTTT
CDR3 protein: CASSQVGTGTEAFF
D gene: -
J gene: TRBJ1-1
clone size: -
V gene: TRBV14

CDR3 DNA: TGCAGCCCAAGACAGGGTTCCCTCCCCTATGGCTACACCTTC
CDR3 protein: CSPRQGSLPYGYTF
D gene: TRBD1
J gene: TRBJ1-2
clone size: few
V gene: TRBV20-1

CDR3 DNA: TGTGCCAGCAGCCTCTGGGGGGATAGCAATCAGCCCCAGCATTTT
CDR3 protein: CASSLWGDSNQPQHF
D gene: -
J gene: TRBJ1-5
clone size: -
V gene: TRBV5-5

CDR3 DNA: TGTGCCAGCAGCCCGGACGGCTACAATGAGCAGTTCTTC
CDR3 protein: CASSPDGYNEQFF
D gene: -
J gene: TRBJ2-1
clone size: few
V gene: TRBV3-1

CDR3 DNA: TGTGCCAGCAGCAAACCGGGACTAGAGAAGGAGACCCAGTACTTC
CDR3 protein: CASSKPGLEKETQYF
D gene: TRBD2
J gene: TRBJ2-5
clone size: once
V gene: TRBV7-2

CDR3 DNA: TGTGCCAGCAGCTTATCACGGCCGGGGCAGGTTAGCACAGATACGCAGTATTTT
CDR3 protein: CASSLSRPGQVSTDTQYF
D gene: -
J gene: TRBJ2-3
clone size: -
V gene: TRBV7-6

CDR3 DNA: TGTGCCAGCAGCATGGACAGGGAGTATGGCTACACCTTC
CDR3 protein: CASSMDREYGYTF
D gene: TRBD1
J gene: TRBJ1-2
clone size: -
V gene: TRBV11-1

CDR3 DNA: TGTGCCAGCAGCGAGGCCAGGGGACTTAGCAATCAGCCCCAGCATTTT
CDR3 protein: CASSEARGLSNQPQHF
D gene: -
J gene: TRBJ1-5
clone size: few
V gene: TRBV2

CDR3 DNA: TGCAGCGTTGTGGACCGAAGGGCGACAGATACGCAGTATTTT
CDR3 protein: CSVVDRRATDTQYF
D gene: -
J gene: TRBJ2-3
clone size: -
V gene: TRBV29-1

CDR3 DNA: TGTGCCAGCAGTCCCCTTCCGGGACTGGAAGCTTTCTTT
CDR3 protein: CASSPLPGLEAFF
D gene: -
J gene: TRBJ1-1
clone size: -
V gene: TRBV12-3/TRBV12-4

CDR3 DNA: TGTGCCACCAGTGCCGGGACATACCCCTACGAGCAGTACTTC
CDR3 protein: CATSAGTYPYEQYF
D gene: -
J gene: TRBJ2-7
clone size: many
V gene: TRBV24-1

CDR3 DNA: TGTGCCAGCAGTGAACGTGGGGCAGGGCAGCCCCAGCATTTT
CDR3 protein: CASSERGAGQPQHF
D gene: -
J gene: TRBJ1-5
clone size: many
V gene: TRBV2

CDR3 DNA: TGTGCCAGCAGTGAGGGACAGGCTTGGGGTCAGCCCCAGCATTTT
CDR3 protein: CASSEGQAWGQPQHF
D gene: TRBD1
J gene: TRBJ1-5
clone size: -
V gene: TRBV6-1

CDR3 DNA: TGTGCCAGCAGTGTCTCTCGGGACAGGGCATTCACTGAAGCTTTCTTT
CDR3 protein: CASSVSRDRAFTEAFF
D gene: TRBD1
J gene: TRBJ1-1
clone size: -
V gene: TRBV2

CDR3 DNA: TGTGCCAGCAGCTTACCGCCGGTCCACGAGCAGTACTTC
CDR3 protein: CASSLPPVHEQYF
D gene: -
J gene: TRBJ2-7
clone size: few
V gene: TRBV7-9

CDR3 DNA: TGCGCCAGCAGCCAAGGGGGGGCTTCGGAGACCCAGTACTTC
CDR3 protein: CASSQGGASETQYF
D gene: -
J gene: TRBJ2-5
clone size: many
V gene: TRBV4-3

CDR3 DNA: TGTGCCAGTAGTACAACTAGCGGAAGGACAGATACGCAGTATTTT
CDR3 protein: CASSTTSGRTDTQYF
D gene: TRBD2
J gene: TRBJ2-3
clone size: -
V gene: TRBV19

CDR3 DNA: TGTGCCAGCAGTTTGGGCAGGGGCGGTAATTCACCCCTCCACTTT
CDR3 protein: CASSLGRGGNSPLHF
D gene: -
J gene: TRBJ1-6
clone size: -
V gene: TRBV28

CDR3 DNA: TGTGCCAGCAGCCAAGGAGACTCCGGGACAGGGAACTACGAGCAGTACTTC
CDR3 protein: CASSQGDSGTGNYEQYF
D gene: TRBD1
J gene: TRBJ2-7
clone size: -
V gene: TRBV14

CDR3 DNA: TGTGCCAGCAGTTACGGAGCGGGATGGTTCTTC
CDR3 protein: CASSYGAGWFF
D gene: TRBD2
J gene: TRBJ2-1
clone size: few
V gene: TRBV6-5

CDR3 DNA: TGCGCCAGCAGCTTGGAGGCATTAAACACTGAAGCTTTCTTT
CDR3 protein: CASSLEALNTEAFF
D gene: -
J gene: TRBJ1-1
clone size: few
V gene: TRBV5-1

CDR3 DNA: TGTGCCAGCAGCAGCGGGGGGGCTGACACAGATACGCAGTATTTT
CDR3 protein: CASSSGGADTDTQYF
D gene: TRBD2
J gene: TRBJ2-3
clone size: few
V gene: TRBV12-3/TRBV12-4

CDR3 DNA: TGTGCCAGCAGTTACACCACAGGGGAGGATTCACCCCTCCACTTT
CDR3 protein: CASSYTTGEDSPLHF
D gene: TRBD1
J gene: TRBJ1-6
clone size: many
V gene: TRBV6-5

CDR3 DNA: TGTGCCAGCAGCTTAGCACTAAGGGGGACGGGGGAGCTGTTTTTT
CDR3 protein: CASSLALRGTGELFF
D gene: -
J gene: TRBJ2-2
clone size: few
V gene: TRBV7-2

CDR3 DNA: TGCAGTGCTAGGGAACAGGGGTTGTACGAGCAGTACTTC
CDR3 protein: CSAREQGLYEQYF
D gene: TRBD1
J gene: TRBJ2-7
clone size: many
V gene: TRBV20-1

CDR3 DNA: TGTGCCAGCAGCCAAGAGACAGGGGCAGATACGCAGTATTTT
CDR3 protein: CASSQETGADTQYF
D gene: TRBD1
J gene: TRBJ2-3
clone size: few
V gene: TRBV3-1

CDR3 DNA: TGTGCCAGCGAGGGACTAGCGGCTAGCTCCTACAATGAGCAGTTCTTC
CDR3 protein: CASEGLAASSYNEQFF
D gene: TRBD2
J gene: TRBJ2-1
clone size: -
V gene: TRBV12-3/TRBV12-4

CDR3 DNA: TGTGCCAGCCAAACCTGGGGACAGGGGGCGTATTCACCCCTCCACTTT
CDR3 protein: CASQTWGQGAYSPLHF
D gene: TRBD1
J gene: TRBJ1-6
clone size: many
V gene: TRBV27

CDR3 DNA: TGCGCCAGCAGCGCAGATAACACCGGGGAGCTGTTTTTT
CDR3 protein: CASSADNTGELFF
D gene: -
J gene: TRBJ2-2
clone size: few
V gene: TRBV5-1

CDR3 DNA: TGCGCCAGCAGCCCGTTTGGGGACAGGGGGCTGCTCCAAGAGACCCAGTACTTC
CDR3 protein: CASSPFGDRGLLQETQYF
D gene: TRBD1
J gene: TRBJ2-5
clone size: few
V gene: TRBV5-1

CDR3 DNA: TGCAGTGCTAGAGATGGACGAGGGAAGGGGAGAAGGGACACTGAAGCTTTCTTT
CDR3 protein: CSARDGRGKGRRDTEAFF
D gene: -
J gene: TRBJ1-1
clone size: few
V gene: TRBV20-1

CDR3 DNA: TGCGCCAGCAGCCTAGGGACTTCTATTGAGCAGTTCTTC
CDR3 protein: CASSLGTSIEQFF
D gene: -
J gene: TRBJ2-1
clone size: few
V gene: TRBV5-1

CDR3 DNA: TGTGCCAGCAGTATTTCGGGACAGGGGAAGACCCAGTACTTC
CDR3 protein: CASSISGQGKTQYF
D gene: TRBD1
J gene: TRBJ2-5
clone size: many
V gene: TRBV27

CDR3 DNA: TGTGCCAGCAGCTTAGACGCCTCCCTTGGAGCTGAAAAACTGTTTTTT
CDR3 protein: CASSLDASLGAEKLFF
D gene: -
J gene: TRBJ1-4
clone size: few
V gene: TRBV7-9

CDR3 DNA: TGCAGTGCTAGAGATCGGGTAGAGCAGTTCTTC
CDR3 protein: CSARDRVEQFF
D gene: -
J gene: TRBJ2-1
clone size: few
V gene: TRBV20-1

CDR3 DNA: TGTGCCAGCAGTTATAACAGGGGAACTAATGAAAAACTGTTTTTT
CDR3 protein: CASSYNRGTNEKLFF
D gene: TRBD1
J gene: TRBJ1-4
clone size: many
V gene: TRBV6-5

CDR3 DNA: TGCGCCAGCAGCTTGCAGGTTAATGAAAAACTGTTTTTT
CDR3 protein: CASSLQVNEKLFF
D gene: -
J gene: TRBJ1-4
clone size: few
V gene: TRBV5-1

CDR3 DNA: TGTGCCAGCAGCTTAGGGACAGGGGAGAACACTGAAGCTTTCTTT
CDR3 protein: CASSLGTGENTEAFF
D gene: TRBD1
J gene: TRBJ1-1
clone size: many
V gene: TRBV7-6

CDR3 DNA: TGTGCCAGCAGCATCCGAGGGCAAGAGCAGTTCTTC
CDR3 protein: CASSIRGQEQFF
D gene: -
J gene: TRBJ2-1
clone size: many
V gene: TRBV13